Listed here are 19 T cell receptor beta chains from one sample, sequenced in a study of shared clonotypes between healthy human individuals. The protocol was immunoSEQ multiplex PCR, while the TCRdb copy is restricted to in-frame clones and leaves out a portion. The repertoire holds approximately 2.3 million clones, over 85% seen once, with 0.39% in the top ten. Sequenced sample: naive CD4+ T cells from PBMCs. This sample's subset: CD45RA+ positively selected. Every receptor here comes from a young man in good health. Some clones in this sample may be carry-over from other donors' samples.

CDR3 bases: TGCGCCAGCAGCCCCGGGGGGGCCGGTGAGCAGTTCTTC. Amino acids: CASSPGGAGEQFF. The gene calls are TRBV4-1 and TRBJ2-1; TRBD2 matches 8 bases. CDR1 is MGHRA and CDR2 is YSYEKL in the germline V gene. Trimming at V came to 4 bases and at J to 9 bases, leaving 5 bases not matched to a gene. CDR3 length equals 13 residues.

J is TRBJ1-2 and V is TRBV6-5, with 10 bases matching TRBD1. This CDR3 region has 16 residues. Per germline, CDR1 MNHEY and CDR2 SVGAGI. The V gene end was trimmed by 4 bases and the J gene end by 4 bases; junction bases not matched to a gene: 9. CDR3 nucleotides: TGTGCCAGCAGTTCCAAGGGGGACAGGGGTGGCTATGGCTACACCTTC. This sequence encodes CASSSKGDRGGYGYTF.

For this clone: No conserved phenylalanine or tryptophan is present at the end of the CDR3, so a read error is the likely explanation. It is unclear where the CDR3 begins or ends on the DNA, so no DNA is shown, and the CDR3 is as TCRdb lists it. The CDR3 protein is CASSAGGKG. The chain uses TRBV25-1 and TRBJ2-3; TRBD1, the D gene given by the table, was not confirmed from the DNA. The CDR3 spans 9 amino acids, including both terminal residues. Germline V gene sequence: CDR1 MGHDK, CDR2 SYGVNS.

The J gene is TRBJ1-4, the V gene TRBV29-1; D is unresolved. Germline V gives CDR1 SQVTM, CDR2 ANQGSEA. The V end lost 6 bases, the J end lost 13 bases, and 15 bases lay between the germline ends. This CDR3 is built from 11 residues. This CDR3 is CSVLFPWGLFF. CDR3 nucleotide sequence: TGCAGCGTGCTTTTTCCGTGGGGACTGTTTTTT. Looking up the rest from reference TRBV29-1 and TRBJ1-4 gives the full variable domain: SAVISQKPSRDICQRGTSLTIQCQVDSQVTMMFWYRQQPGQSLTLIATANQGSEATYESGFVIDKFPISRPNLTFSTLTVSNMSPEDSSIYLCSVLFPWGLFFGSGTQLSVL.

The chain recombines TRBV2 with TRBJ1-2; no reliable D call. The ends were cut back, 6 bases at V and 4 bases at J, with 9 bases in the middle. The germline gives CDR1 SNHLY, CDR2 FYNNEI. The CDR3 contains 12 residues. The CDR3 here is CASSSRSYGYTF. The CDR3 nucleotides are TGTGCCAGCAGCTCCCGAAGCTATGGCTACACCTTC. The full variable domain, rest sourced from reference TRBV2 and TRBJ1-2, is EPEVTQTPSHQVTQMGQEVILRCVPISNHLYFYWYRQILGQKVEFLVSFYNNEISEKSEIFDDQFSVERPDGSNFTLKIRSTKLEDSAMYFCASSSRSYGYTFGSGTRLTVV.

The CDR3 loop reads CSVGTSGSNADTQYF. The CDR3 DNA sequence: TGCAGCGTGGGGACTAGCGGGAGTAACGCAGATACGCAGTATTTT. The chain recombines TRBV29-1 with TRBJ2-3; 14 positions match TRBD2. CDR3 length equals 15 residues. The germline V gene encodes CDR1 SQVTM and CDR2 ANQGSEA. With 6 bases clipped from V and 4 bases from J, the junction kept 6 bases outside the gene matches.

This chain joins TRBV2 and TRBJ1-5; 7 nucleotides line up with TRBD1. The CDR3 consists of 14 residues. The trim removed 6 bases at V and 6 bases at J, leaving 8 bases unmatched. Germline V lookup: CDR1 SNHLY, CDR2 FYNNEI. The CDR3 sequence is CASRRQGQGQPQHF. CDR3 nucleotides: TGTGCCAGCAGGAGACAGGGTCAAGGTCAGCCCCAGCATTTT.

J is TRBJ2-7 and V is TRBV19, with TRBD1 matching over 7 bases. From germline, CDR1 is LNHDA and CDR2 SQIVND (reference sequence). This CDR3 has 18 residues. J gave up 2 bases and V 4 bases, and 17 bases lay outside the gene matches. CDR3 DNA sequence: TGTGCCAGTAGTACAAGAGGCACACCGGGACAGCGAGCCTACGAGCAGTACTTC. It specifies CASSTRGTPGQRAYEQYF.

Regarding this clone: An end of the junction does not agree with germline; a read error may underlie this. The chain recombines TRBV4-2 with TRBJ2-7; 8 bases line up with TRBD2. The CDR3 loop spans 16 amino acids. Per the germline V gene, CDR1 is LGHNA and CDR2 is YNFKEQ. This chain's CDR3 is CASSQDPGTSPTGQHF. CDR3 coding DNA: TGTGCCAGCAGCCAAGATCCCGGGACTAGTCCCACGGGGCAGCACTTC.

The chain uses TRBV7-2 and TRBJ1-1; D may be TRBD1 (5 bases). Germline values: CDR1 SGHTA, CDR2 FQGNSA. Trimming left V 4 bases short and J 0 bases short, with 18 bases between. This CDR3 spans 17 amino acids. The chain's CDR3 is CASSSNPDMRVNTEAFF. The CDR3 DNA sequence: TGTGCCAGCAGCTCCAACCCGGACATGCGGGTGAACACTGAAGCTTTCTTT.

The rearrangement links TRBV5-1 to TRBJ2-1; D is unclear. The V end was cut by 2 bases, the J end by 9 bases, with 15 bases between. The germline gives CDR1 SGHRS, CDR2 YFSETQ. CDR3 length equals 14 residues. The CDR3 protein is CASSFRNSGSEQFF. The DNA for the CDR3 is TGCGCCAGCAGCTTTAGAAACAGTGGTTCTGAGCAGTTCTTC.

J is TRBJ2-3 and V is TRBV5-1; perhaps TRBD2 as D (6 bases). There are 17 residues in the CDR3. V was trimmed by 0 bases and J by 4 bases, leaving 18 bases between them. CDR1 is SGHRS and CDR2 is YFSETQ in the germline V gene. The CDR3 DNA reads as TGCGCCAGCAGCTTGGTGGGGGGACTGAGCTCGCCAGATACGCAGTATTTT. This sequence encodes CASSLVGGLSSPDTQYF. The full variable domain, in which reference TRBV5-1 and TRBJ2-3 provide the parts outside the CDR3, is KAGVTQTPRYLIKTRGQQVTLSCSPISGHRSVSWYQQTPGQGLQFLFEYFSETQRNKGNFPGRFSGRQFSNSRSEMNVSTLELGDSALYLCASSLVGGLSSPDTQYFGPGTRLTVL.

This clone has just a few counts. V is TRBV18 and J is TRBJ1-2; no reliable D call. Trimming shortened V by 2 bases and J by 3 bases, and 7 bases separated the two germline ends. CDR3 length: 13 residues. Per the germline V gene, CDR1 is KGHSH and CDR2 is LQKENI. This chain's CDR3 is CASSPGWDYGYTF. The CDR3 DNA reads TGTGCCAGCTCACCAGGGTGGGACTATGGCTACACCTTC.

The rearrangement joins TRBV2 to TRBJ2-7; a possible D gene is TRBD1 (6 bases). CDR1 SNHLY and CDR2 FYNNEI come from the germline V gene. The CDR3 covers 13 residues. Trimming took off 8 bases at V and 1 base at J, with 12 bases between the two ends. In DNA, the CDR3 is TGTGCCAGCGTCCGGGACATTTCCTACGAGCAGTACTTC. It encodes CASVRDISYEQYF.

The chain recombines TRBV7-2 with TRBJ1-5; D call uncertain. The V gene's germline CDR1 is SGHTA and CDR2 FQGNSA. V was pared by 6 bases and J by 4 bases, with 7 bases between. The CDR3 sequence is 12 residues long. As DNA, the CDR3 is TGTGCCAGCAGTTACAATAATCAGCCCCAGCATTTT. Translating it yields CASSYNNQPQHF.

V usage is TRBV10-3 and J usage is TRBJ2-1; D gene uncertain. The CDR3 runs 15 residues. V lost 8 bases and J 0 bases, leaving 14 bases between the germline ends. CDR1 is ENHRY, CDR2 SYGVKD, per germline. CDR3 loop: CAIGPPNPSYNEQFF. The CDR3 DNA reads TGTGCCATCGGGCCCCCGAATCCCTCCTACAATGAGCAGTTCTTC.

This chain connects TRBV6-1 to TRBJ2-1; 9 nucleotides match TRBD2. The CDR3 is 17 residues long. The germline CDR1 and CDR2 sequences are MNHNS and SASEGT. Losses at the gene ends were 1 base for V and 6 bases for J; bases not matched to a gene: 10. Here the CDR3 DNA reads TGTGCCAGCAGTGAAGGATGGGTAGCGGGAGTCCCCAATGAGCAGTTCTTC. This encodes CASSEGWVAGVPNEQFF.

The chain recombines TRBV2 with TRBJ2-7, with D tentatively TRBD1 (6 bases). The CDR3 length is 14 residues. Germline loops: CDR1 SNHLY, CDR2 FYNNEI. The V and J ends lost 8 bases and 0 bases respectively, with 14 bases between them. The chain's CDR3 is CASRQNRDSYEQYF. The DNA of the CDR3 is TGTGCCAGCCGCCAGAACAGGGACTCCTACGAGCAGTACTTC.

The V call is TRBV19, the J call TRBJ1-4, with D hard to call. The CDR3 covers 11 residues. Germline CDR1 and CDR2: LNHDA and SQIVND (reference sequence). V lost 7 bases to trimming and J lost 8 bases, with 8 bases between them. CDR3: CASKKEEKLFF. The CDR3 nucleotides read TGTGCCAGTAAAAAAGAGGAAAAACTGTTTTTT.